Listed here are 11 T cell receptor beta chains from one sample, sequenced in a study of blood T cell repertoires in COVID-19. Here immunoSEQ multiplex PCR was the method, and the copy in TCRdb shows in-frame clones only, minus some. The repertoire includes over 300,000 clones, around nine tenths of them detected once, and over 0.9% sits in the top ten. Sequencing was done on a sample of PBMCs or T cells enriched from blood (not recorded which). The receptor source for this set is a woman in her thirties with acute COVID-19.

The genes are TRBV28 and TRBJ2-1; 9 bases map to TRBD1. Germline V gives CDR1 MDHEN, CDR2 SYDVKM. V shed 6 bases and J 5 bases; nucleotides not matched to a gene: 5. This CDR3 is 14 amino acids long. CDR3 sequence reads: CASRLQGAHNEQFF. As DNA, the CDR3 is TGTGCCAGCAGATTACAGGGGGCACACAATGAGCAGTTCTTC.

The chain has TRBV6-5 and TRBJ1-6, with a possible D match to TRBD1 (6 bases). The CDR3 is 14 amino acids. Trimming shortened V by 6 bases and J by 10 bases, and 16 bases separated the two germline ends. CDR1 and CDR2 from the germline V gene are MNHEY and SVGAGI. CDR3 region: CASRIQGQGSPLHF. The CDR3 DNA sequence: TGTGCCAGCAGAATACAGGGTCAAGGATCACCCCTCCACTTT.

This chain links TRBV18 with TRBJ2-3, with TRBD1 matching 8 bases. Germline assignment: CDR1 KGHSH and CDR2 LQKENI. This CDR3 is 13 amino acids long. The J segment lost 4 bases and the V segment lost 10 bases, leaving 7 bases of the junction unmatched. CDR3: CATSDRAADTQYF. For the CDR3, the DNA is TGTGCCACCTCGGACAGGGCGGCAGATACGCAGTATTTT. Supplemented by reference TRBV18 and TRBJ2-3, the full variable domain reads NAGVMQNPRHLVRRRGQEARLRCSPMKGHSHVYWYRQLPEEGLKFMVYLQKENIIDESGMPKERFSAEFPKEGPSILRIQQVVRGDSAAYFCATSDRAADTQYFGPGTRLTVL.

The rearrangement links TRBV29-1 to TRBJ1-2; D not certain. The CDR3 spans 11 residues. CDR1 is SQVTM, CDR2 ANQGSEA, per germline. The V and J ends lost 4 bases and 8 bases respectively, with 11 bases between them. The CDR3 loop is CSVARLGGYTF. The CDR3 DNA follows: TGCAGCGTTGCCCGCCTAGGCGGCTACACCTTC.

The chain links TRBV7-2 to TRBJ1-4; a possible D gene is TRBD1 (5 bases). The germline CDR1 and CDR2 sequences are SGHTA and FQGNSA. Trimming pared 5 bases from V and 4 bases from J, leaving 8 bases between. There are 13 residues in the CDR3. The DNA for the CDR3 is TGTGCCAGCAGCCCGCAGGGTAATGAAAAACTGTTTTTT. This codes for CASSPQGNEKLFF.

The gene calls are TRBV4-1 and TRBJ2-1, with a tentative D call TRBD1 (5 bases). CDR3 length: 16 amino acids. Trimming left V 2 bases short and J 3 bases short, with 14 bases between. Germline CDR1 and CDR2: MGHRA and YSYEKL. The CDR3 is CASSQQSVGRYNEQFF. The DNA for the CDR3 is TGCGCCAGCAGCCAACAGTCCGTGGGGCGCTACAATGAGCAGTTCTTC.

The chain is built from TRBV25-1 and TRBJ2-1, with 7 bases identical to TRBD1. The germline V gene encodes CDR1 MGHDK and CDR2 SYGVNS. The junction had 9 bases not matched to a gene; V was cut back by 5 bases and J by 2 bases. This CDR3 is 16 amino acids long. CDR3 sequence reads: CASSPVPGTAYNEQFF. The CDR3 nucleotides are TGTGCCAGCAGTCCGGTCCCCGGGACAGCCTACAATGAGCAGTTCTTC.

The chain employs TRBV19 and TRBJ1-1, with D possibly being TRBD1 (5 bases). CDR3 size: 12 residues. Germline CDR1 is LNHDA and CDR2 is SQIVND (reference sequence). CDR3 DNA sequence: TGTGGTGAGACAGAGATGAACACTGAAGCTTTCTTT. It encodes CGETEMNTEAFF.

J is TRBJ2-7 and V is TRBV4-3, with 8 bases identical to TRBD1. CDR3 length equals 16 residues. Germline V CDR1 and CDR2: LGHNA, YSLEER. J gave up 0 bases and V 3 bases, and 7 bases lay outside the gene matches. The DNA of the CDR3 is TGCGCCAGCAGCCAGGAAAGGACAGGGATCTCCTACGAGCAGTACTTC. Amino acids: CASSQERTGISYEQYF.

J is TRBJ1-6 and V is TRBV6-5, with a weak D call TRBD1 (5 bases). Per germline, CDR1 MNHEY and CDR2 SVGAGI. Trimming removed 6 bases at V and 7 bases at J, with 16 bases between. The CDR3 covers 15 residues. In DNA, the CDR3 is TGTGCCAGCAGCCCACCCGGACGGGGGAATTCACCCCTCCACTTT. Translated: CASSPPGRGNSPLHF.

With respect to this clone: The same CDR3 arises from other DNA sequences in this sample as well. V and J are TRBV10-3 and TRBJ2-3, with TRBD2 matching over 16 bases. The CDR3 is 16 amino acids. Losses at the gene ends were 6 bases for V and 3 bases for J; bases not matched to a gene: 3. The germline V gene has CDR1 ENHRY and CDR2 SYGVKD. CDR3 in amino acids: CAIRPGLAGGTDTQYF. The CDR3 DNA sequence: TGTGCCATCAGACCGGGACTAGCGGGGGGGACAGATACGCAGTATTTT.